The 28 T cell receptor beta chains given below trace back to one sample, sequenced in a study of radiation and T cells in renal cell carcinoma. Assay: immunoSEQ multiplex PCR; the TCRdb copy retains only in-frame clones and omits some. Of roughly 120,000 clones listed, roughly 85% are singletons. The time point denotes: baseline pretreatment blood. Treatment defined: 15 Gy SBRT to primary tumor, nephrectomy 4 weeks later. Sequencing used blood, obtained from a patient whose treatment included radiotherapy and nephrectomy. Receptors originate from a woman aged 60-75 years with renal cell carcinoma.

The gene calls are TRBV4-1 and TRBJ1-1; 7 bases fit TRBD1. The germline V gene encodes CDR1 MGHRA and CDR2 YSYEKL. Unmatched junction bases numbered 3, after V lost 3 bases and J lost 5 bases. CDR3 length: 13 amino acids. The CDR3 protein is CASSQIQGTEAFF. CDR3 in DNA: TGCGCCAGCAGCCAGATACAGGGGACTGAAGCTTTCTTT.

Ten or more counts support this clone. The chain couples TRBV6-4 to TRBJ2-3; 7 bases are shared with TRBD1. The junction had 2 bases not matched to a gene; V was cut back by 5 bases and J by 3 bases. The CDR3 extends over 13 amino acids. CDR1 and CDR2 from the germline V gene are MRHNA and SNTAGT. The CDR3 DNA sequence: TGTGCCAGCAGTACAGGGGAAACAGATACGCAGTATTTT. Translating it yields CASSTGETDTQYF.

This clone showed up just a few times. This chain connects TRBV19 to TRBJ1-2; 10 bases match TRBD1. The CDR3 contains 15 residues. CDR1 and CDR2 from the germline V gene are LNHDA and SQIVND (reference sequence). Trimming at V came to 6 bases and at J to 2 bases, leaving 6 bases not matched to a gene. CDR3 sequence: CASRRRQGANYGYTF. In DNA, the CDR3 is TGTGCCAGTAGACGGAGACAGGGGGCGAACTATGGCTACACCTTC.

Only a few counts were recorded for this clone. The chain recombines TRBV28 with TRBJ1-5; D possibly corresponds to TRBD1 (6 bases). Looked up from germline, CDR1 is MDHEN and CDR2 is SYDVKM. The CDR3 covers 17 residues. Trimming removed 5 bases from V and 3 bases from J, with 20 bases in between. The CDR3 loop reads CASSTTLTGFTNQPQHF. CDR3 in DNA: TGTGCCAGCAGTACCACCCTAACAGGGTTCACCAATCAGCCCCAGCATTTT.

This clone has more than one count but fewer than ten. The CDR3 region has the DNA TGTGCCACCCAAGGATTCGACGTCGCTTTCTTT. The encoded protein is CATQGFDVAFF. The J gene is TRBJ1-1, the V gene TRBV6-5; D call uncertain. The CDR3 loop spans 11 amino acids. From germline, CDR1 is MNHEY and CDR2 SVGAGI. Trimming took off 10 bases at V and 11 bases at J, with 17 bases between the two ends.

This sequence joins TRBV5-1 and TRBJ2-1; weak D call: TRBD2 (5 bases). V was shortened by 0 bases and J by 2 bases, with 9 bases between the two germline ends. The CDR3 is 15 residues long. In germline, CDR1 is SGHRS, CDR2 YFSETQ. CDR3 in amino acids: CASSLGLGAYNEQFF. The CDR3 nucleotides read TGCGCCAGCAGCTTGGGGCTGGGAGCCTACAATGAGCAGTTCTTC.

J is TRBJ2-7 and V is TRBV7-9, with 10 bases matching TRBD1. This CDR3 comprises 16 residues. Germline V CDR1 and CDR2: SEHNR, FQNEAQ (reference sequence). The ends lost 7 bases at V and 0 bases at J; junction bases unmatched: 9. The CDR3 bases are TGTGCCAGCATCCCGGGACAGGGGTCAAGCTCCTACGAGCAGTACTTC. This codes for CASIPGQGSSSYEQYF. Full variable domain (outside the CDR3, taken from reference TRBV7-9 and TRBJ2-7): DTGVSQNPRHKITKRGQNVTFRCDPISEHNRLYWYRQTLGQGPEFLTYFQNEAQLEKSRLLSDRFSAERPKGSFSTLEIQRTEQGDSAMYLCASIPGQGSSSYEQYFGPGTRLTVT.

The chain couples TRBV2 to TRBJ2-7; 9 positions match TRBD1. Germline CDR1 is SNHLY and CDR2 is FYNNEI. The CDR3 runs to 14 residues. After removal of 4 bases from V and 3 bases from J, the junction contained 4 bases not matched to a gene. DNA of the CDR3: TGTGCCAGCAGTGTAGGGGACAGGGACTACGAGCAGTACTTC. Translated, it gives CASSVGDRDYEQYF. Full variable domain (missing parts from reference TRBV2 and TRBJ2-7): EPEVTQTPSHQVTQMGQEVILRCVPISNHLYFYWYRQILGQKVEFLVSFYNNEISEKSEIFDDQFSVERPDGSNFTLKIRSTKLEDSAMYFCASSVGDRDYEQYFGPGTRLTVT.

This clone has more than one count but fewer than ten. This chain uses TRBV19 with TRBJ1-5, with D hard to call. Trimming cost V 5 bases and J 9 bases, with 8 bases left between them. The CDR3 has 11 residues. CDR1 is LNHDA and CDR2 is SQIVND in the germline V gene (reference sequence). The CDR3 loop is CASSPGGPQHF. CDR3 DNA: TGTGCCAGTAGTCCCGGAGGGCCCCAGCATTTT.

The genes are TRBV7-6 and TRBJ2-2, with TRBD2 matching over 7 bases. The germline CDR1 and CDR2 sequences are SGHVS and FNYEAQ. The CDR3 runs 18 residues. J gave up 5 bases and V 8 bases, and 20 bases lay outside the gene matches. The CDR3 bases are TGTGCCAGCCGAAAGGGGATAGCGGGTCCGCGGAGGACCGGGGAGCTGTTTTTT. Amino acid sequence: CASRKGIAGPRRTGELFF.

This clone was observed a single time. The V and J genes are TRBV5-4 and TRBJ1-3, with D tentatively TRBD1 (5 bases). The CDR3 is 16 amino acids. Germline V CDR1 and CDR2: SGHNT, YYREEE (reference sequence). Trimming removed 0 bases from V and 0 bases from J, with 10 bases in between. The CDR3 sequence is CASSLGGTNSGNTIYF. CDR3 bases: TGTGCCAGCAGCTTGGGCGGGACGAACTCTGGAAACACCATATATTTT.

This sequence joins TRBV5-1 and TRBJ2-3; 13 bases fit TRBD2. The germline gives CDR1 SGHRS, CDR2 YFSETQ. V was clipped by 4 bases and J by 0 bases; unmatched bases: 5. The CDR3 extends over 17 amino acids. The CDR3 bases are TGCGCCAGCAGCCCGGGACTAGCGGGGTCAAGCACAGATACGCAGTATTTT. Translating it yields CASSPGLAGSSTDTQYF.

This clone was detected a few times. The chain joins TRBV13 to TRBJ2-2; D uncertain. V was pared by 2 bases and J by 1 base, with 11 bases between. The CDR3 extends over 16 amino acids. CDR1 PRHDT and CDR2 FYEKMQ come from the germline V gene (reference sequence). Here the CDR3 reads CASSLSRDWNTGELFF. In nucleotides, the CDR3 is TGTGCCAGCAGCTTAAGCCGAGATTGGAACACCGGGGAGCTGTTTTTT.

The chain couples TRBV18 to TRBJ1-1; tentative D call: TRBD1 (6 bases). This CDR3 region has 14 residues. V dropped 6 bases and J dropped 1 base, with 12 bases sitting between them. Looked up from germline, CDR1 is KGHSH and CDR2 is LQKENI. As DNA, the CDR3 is TGTGCCAGCTCCCCGGGACAATCGAACACTGAAGCTTTCTTT. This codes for CASSPGQSNTEAFF.

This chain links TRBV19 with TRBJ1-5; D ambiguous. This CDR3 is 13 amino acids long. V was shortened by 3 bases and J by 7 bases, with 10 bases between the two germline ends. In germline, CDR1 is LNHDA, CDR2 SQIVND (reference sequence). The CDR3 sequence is CASSISVGQPQHF. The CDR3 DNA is TGTGCCAGTAGTATTTCAGTGGGCCAGCCCCAGCATTTT.

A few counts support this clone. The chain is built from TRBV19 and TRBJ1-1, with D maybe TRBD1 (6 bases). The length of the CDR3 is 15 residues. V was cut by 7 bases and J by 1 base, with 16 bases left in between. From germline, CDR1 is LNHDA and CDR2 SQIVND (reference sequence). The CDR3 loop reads CASTWRGDENTEAFF. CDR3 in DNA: TGTGCCAGTACCTGGAGGGGGGACGAGAACACTGAAGCTTTCTTT.

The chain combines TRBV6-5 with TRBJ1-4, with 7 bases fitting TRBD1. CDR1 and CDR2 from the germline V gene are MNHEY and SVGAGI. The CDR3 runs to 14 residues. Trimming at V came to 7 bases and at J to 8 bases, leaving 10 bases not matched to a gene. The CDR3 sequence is CASTSTGVGEKLFF. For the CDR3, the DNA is TGTGCCAGCACCTCCACAGGGGTAGGGGAAAAACTGTTTTTT.

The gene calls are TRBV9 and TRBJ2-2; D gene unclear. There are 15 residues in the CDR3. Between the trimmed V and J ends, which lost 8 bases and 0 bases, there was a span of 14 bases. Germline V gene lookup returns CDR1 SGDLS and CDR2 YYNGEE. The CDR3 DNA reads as TGTGCCAGTAGGCAGGACCTCGCGAACACCGGGGAGCTGTTTTTT. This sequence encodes CASRQDLANTGELFF.

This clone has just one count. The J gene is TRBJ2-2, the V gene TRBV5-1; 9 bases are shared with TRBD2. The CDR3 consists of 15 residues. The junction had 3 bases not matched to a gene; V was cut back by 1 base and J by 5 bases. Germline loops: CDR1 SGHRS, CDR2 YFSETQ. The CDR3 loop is CASSLNSGGTGELFF. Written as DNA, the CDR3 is TGCGCCAGCAGCTTGAATAGCGGGGGTACCGGGGAGCTGTTTTTT.

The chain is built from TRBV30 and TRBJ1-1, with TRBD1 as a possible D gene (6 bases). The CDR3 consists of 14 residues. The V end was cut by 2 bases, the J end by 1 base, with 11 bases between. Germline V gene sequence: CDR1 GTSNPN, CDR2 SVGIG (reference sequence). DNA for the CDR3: TGTGCCTGGAGTAGGGGGATAAAGAACACTGAAGCTTTCTTT. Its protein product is CAWSRGIKNTEAFF.

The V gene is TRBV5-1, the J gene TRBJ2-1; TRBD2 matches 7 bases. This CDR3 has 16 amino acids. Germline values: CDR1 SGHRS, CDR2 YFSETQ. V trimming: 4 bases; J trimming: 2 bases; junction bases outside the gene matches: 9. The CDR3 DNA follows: TGCGCCAGCAGCACCATGGCGGGGGACGCCTACAATGAGCAGTTCTTC. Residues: CASSTMAGDAYNEQFF. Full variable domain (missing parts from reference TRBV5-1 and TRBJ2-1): KAGVTQTPRYLIKTRGQQVTLSCSPISGHRSVSWYQQTPGQGLQFLFEYFSETQRNKGNFPGRFSGRQFSNSRSEMNVSTLELGDSALYLCASSTMAGDAYNEQFFGPGTRLTVL.

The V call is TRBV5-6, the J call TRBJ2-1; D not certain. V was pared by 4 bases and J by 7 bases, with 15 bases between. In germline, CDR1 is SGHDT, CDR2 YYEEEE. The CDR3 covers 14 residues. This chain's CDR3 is CASSRYGRQNEQFF. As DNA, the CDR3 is TGTGCCAGCAGCCGTTACGGACGCCAGAATGAGCAGTTCTTC.

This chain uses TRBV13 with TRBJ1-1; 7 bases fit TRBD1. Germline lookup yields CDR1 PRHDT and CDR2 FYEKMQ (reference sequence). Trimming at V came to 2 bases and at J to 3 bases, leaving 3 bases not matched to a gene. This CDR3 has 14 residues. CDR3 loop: CASSLRGGYTEAFF. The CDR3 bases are TGTGCCAGCAGCTTAAGAGGGGGCTACACTGAAGCTTTCTTT.

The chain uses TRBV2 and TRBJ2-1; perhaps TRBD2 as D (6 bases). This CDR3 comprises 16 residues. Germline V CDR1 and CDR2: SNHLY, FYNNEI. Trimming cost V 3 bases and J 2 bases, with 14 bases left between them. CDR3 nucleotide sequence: TGTGCCAGCAGTGACCTCGCCGGGGGTGCCTACAATGAGCAGTTCTTC. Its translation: CASSDLAGGAYNEQFF.

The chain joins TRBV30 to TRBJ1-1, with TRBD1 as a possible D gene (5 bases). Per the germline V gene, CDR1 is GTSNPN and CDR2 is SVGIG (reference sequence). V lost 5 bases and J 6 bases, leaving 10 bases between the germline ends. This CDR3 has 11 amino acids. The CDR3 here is CAWEAQAEAFF. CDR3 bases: TGTGCCTGGGAAGCACAGGCTGAAGCTTTCTTT.

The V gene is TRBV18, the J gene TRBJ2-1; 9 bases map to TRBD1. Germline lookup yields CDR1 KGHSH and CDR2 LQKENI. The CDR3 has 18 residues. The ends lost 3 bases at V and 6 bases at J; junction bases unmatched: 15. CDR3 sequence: CASSPQRPGTGTINEQFF. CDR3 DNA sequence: TGTGCCAGCTCACCTCAACGCCCCGGGACAGGGACGATCAATGAGCAGTTCTTC.

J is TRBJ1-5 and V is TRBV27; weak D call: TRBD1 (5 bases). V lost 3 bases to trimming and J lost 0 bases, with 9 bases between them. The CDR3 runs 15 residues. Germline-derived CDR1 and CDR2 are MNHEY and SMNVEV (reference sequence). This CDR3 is CASSFQGFSNQPQHF. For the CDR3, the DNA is TGTGCCAGCAGTTTTCAGGGTTTTAGCAATCAGCCCCAGCATTTT.

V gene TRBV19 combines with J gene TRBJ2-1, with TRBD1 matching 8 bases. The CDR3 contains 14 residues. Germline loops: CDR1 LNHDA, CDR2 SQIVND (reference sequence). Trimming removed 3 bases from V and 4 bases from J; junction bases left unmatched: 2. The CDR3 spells CASSMGQVYNEQFF. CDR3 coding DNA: TGTGCCAGTAGTATGGGACAGGTATACAATGAGCAGTTCTTC.